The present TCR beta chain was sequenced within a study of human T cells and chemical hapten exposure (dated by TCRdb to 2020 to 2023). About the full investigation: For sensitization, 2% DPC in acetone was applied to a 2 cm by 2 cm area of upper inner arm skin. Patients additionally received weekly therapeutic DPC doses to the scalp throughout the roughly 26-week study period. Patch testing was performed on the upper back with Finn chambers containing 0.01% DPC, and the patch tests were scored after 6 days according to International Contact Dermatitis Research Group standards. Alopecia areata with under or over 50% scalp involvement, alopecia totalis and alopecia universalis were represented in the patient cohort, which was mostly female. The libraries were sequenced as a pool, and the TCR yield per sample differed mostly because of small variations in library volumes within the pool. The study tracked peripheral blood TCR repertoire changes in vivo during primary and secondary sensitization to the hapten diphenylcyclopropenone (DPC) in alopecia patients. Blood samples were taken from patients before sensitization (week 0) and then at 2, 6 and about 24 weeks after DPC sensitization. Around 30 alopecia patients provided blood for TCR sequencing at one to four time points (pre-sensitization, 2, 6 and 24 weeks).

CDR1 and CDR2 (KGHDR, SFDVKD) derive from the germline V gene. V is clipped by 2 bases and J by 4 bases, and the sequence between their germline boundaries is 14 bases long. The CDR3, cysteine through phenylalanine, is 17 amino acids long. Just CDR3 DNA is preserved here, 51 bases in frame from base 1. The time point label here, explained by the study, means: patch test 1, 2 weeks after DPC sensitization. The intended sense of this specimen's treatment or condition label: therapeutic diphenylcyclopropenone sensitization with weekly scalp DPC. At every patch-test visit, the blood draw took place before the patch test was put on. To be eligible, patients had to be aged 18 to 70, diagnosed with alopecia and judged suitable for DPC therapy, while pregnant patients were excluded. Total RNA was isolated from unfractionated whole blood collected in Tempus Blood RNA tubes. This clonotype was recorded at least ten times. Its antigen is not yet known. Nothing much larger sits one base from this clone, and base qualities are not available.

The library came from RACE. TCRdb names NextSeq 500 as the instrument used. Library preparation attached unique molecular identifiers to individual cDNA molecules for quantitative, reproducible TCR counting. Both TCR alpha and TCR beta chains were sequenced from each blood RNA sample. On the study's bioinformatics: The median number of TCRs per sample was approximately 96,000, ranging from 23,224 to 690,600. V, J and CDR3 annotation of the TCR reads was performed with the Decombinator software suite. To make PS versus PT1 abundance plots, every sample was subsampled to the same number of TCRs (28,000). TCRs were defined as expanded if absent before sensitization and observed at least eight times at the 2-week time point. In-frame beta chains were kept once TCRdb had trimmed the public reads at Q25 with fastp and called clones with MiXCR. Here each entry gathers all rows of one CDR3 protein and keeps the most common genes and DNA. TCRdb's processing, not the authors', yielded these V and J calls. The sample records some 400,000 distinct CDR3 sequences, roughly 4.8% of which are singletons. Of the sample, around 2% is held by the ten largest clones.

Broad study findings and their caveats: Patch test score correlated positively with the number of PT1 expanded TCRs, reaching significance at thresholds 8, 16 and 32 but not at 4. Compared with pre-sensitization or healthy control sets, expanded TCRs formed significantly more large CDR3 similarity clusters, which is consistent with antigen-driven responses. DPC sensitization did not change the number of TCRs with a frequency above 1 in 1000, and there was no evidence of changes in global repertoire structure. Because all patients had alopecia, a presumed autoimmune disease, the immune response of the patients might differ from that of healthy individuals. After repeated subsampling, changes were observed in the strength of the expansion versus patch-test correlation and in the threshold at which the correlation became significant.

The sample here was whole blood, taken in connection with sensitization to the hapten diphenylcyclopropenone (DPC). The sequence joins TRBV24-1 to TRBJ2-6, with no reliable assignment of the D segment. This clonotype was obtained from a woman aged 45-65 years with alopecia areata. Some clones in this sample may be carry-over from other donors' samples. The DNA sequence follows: TGTGCCACCAGTGATTCCGCGCTGGGCTCGGGGGCCAACGTCCTGACTTTC. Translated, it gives CATSDSALGSGANVLTF.